This T cell receptor (beta chain) was captured by sequencing in a study of blood T cells in healthy people across ages (dated by TCRdb to between 2014 and 2017). Study-wide context: In model experiments, roughly one uniquely barcoded TCR beta cDNA molecule per two T cells was captured by template switching. Using deep sequencing normalized with unique cDNA molecular identifiers, the study measured how TCR beta repertoire diversity changes with age. Four age groups were formed from the donors: young (average approximately 15 years), middle-aged (more than 35), aged (approximately 60) and long-lived (less than 85). For two donors (one aged 18 to 29 and one aged 80 or older), the study analyzed two additional independent replicas of 1 million unique cDNA reads from the same blood draw.

On the study overall, not on this receptor specifically: Compared with the aged group, the long-lived group had more naive CD4+ T cells, fewer expanded clones and increased TCR diversity, suggesting age selection. Observed TCR beta diversity per million T cells fell roughly linearly with age, and a significant reduction was already apparent by age roughly 40. Since profiling was done on bulk unsorted PBMCs, naive and antigen-experienced compartments could not be conclusively compared. The percentage of naive T cells measured by flow cytometry correlated strongly with observed TCR beta diversity. Total diversity estimates from one million sequenced T cells were considered lower bounds and underestimates. Donor CMV infection status was unknown, potentially confounding age-related changes in expanded clonotypes.

The roughly 37 donors, aged about 6 to 95 years, were systemically healthy Caucasian individuals from Russia. Each donor gave approximately 10 milliliters of peripheral blood, collected into EDTA-treated Vacutainer tubes. Ficoll-Paque density-gradient centrifugation was used to isolate PBMCs, with at least 6 million obtained per sample. Total RNA, at least 6 micrograms per sample, was extracted from PBMCs with Trizol reagent. The percentages of naive CD45RAhigh/CD27high T cells were determined by flow cytometry on a PBMC aliquot from every donor. This clonotype was counted only a few times. This receptor's antigen is unknown. Within one base of it there is no much larger clone, and no base qualities were kept. From the cysteine through the phenylalanine, the CDR3 covers 13 amino acids. Only the CDR3 region is kept as DNA, spanning 39 bases read in frame from base 1. V and J are truncated by 9 bases and 5 bases respectively, leaving an intervening sequence of 15 bases. Reading the germline V gene gives CDR1 KGHDR and CDR2 SFDVKD.

Receptors were amplified or captured by 5' RACE. Reads for this sample came from an Illumina HiSeq 2500. A second roughly 6 to 12 cycle PCR used a sample-barcoded 5' primer and a J-beta primer mix. Each TCR beta cDNA molecule received a unique molecular identifier from a template-switch 5' adaptor carrying 12 random nucleotides. Each sample yielded at least 2.5 million CDR3-containing paired-end reads. The Mint cDNA synthesis kit, primed by a TRBC-specific oligonucleotide, was used to synthesize first-strand cDNA from all RNA. Following uracil-DNA glycosylase treatment, a first 18-cycle PCR with universal primers M1SS and BC2_uni_R was performed on all cDNA. The published analysis was carried out like this. Normalization of each sample was performed by random selection of 1 million high-quality reads, each carrying a distinct molecular identifier. Reads with shared molecular identifiers were discarded instead of being binned into consensus sequences. CDR3 identification, clonotype clustering and error correction used MiTCR with a Q25 quality threshold and the strictest error-elimination algorithm. A nonparametric unseen species model with Euler transformation was used to estimate a lower bound on total TCR beta diversity. Using fastp trimming at Q25 and MiXCR clonotype assembly, TCRdb reanalyzed the public sequencing data and kept in-frame beta chains. Each entry merges the rows of one CDR3 protein and shows their most common DNA and genes. In this record, the V and J calls reflect TCRdb's handling and not the investigators' own analysis. The sample yields more than 750,000 distinct CDR3 sequences; about 27% were counted once. The ten largest account for roughly a tenth of the sample.

The same sample was also used in a study of T cells of mothers and their children. Per the second study: Nine systemically healthy Caucasian individuals, comprising three mothers and their six children, were included as donors. cDNA synthesis consumed the entire amount of extracted RNA, loaded at 1.5 ug RNA in each 15 ul reaction. In the second PCR, the M1S primer introduced both the sample barcodes and 2-4 random nucleotides. More than 8 million TCR beta CDR3 reads were obtained from each mother, and 2.5 million to 3 million reads were obtained from each child. In both related and unrelated pairs, thymic selection shapes the output of TCR recombination in a similar way, with inherited differences having only a minor effect. Normalized repertoire overlap was always slightly but never significantly higher in related than unrelated mother-child pairs. No persistent microchimeric T cell clones were detected, at a sensitivity of roughly 96 clones per million clonotypes. Deep NGS was used in the study to compare the TCR beta repertoires of mothers and children and to look for features that separate related mother-child pairs from unrelated individuals. On average, the children were roughly 12 +/- 4 years old, while the mothers were about 37 +/- 4 years old. After adapter ligation with NEBNext reagents, the libraries were sequenced on Illumina HiSeq 2000 with 100+100 nt paired-end reads. To prevent cross-contamination, the mother and child libraries were prepared one month apart and sequenced in separate runs. For each donor, between about 450,000 and 2,300,000 distinct TCR beta clonotypes were identified. Naive TCR beta clonotypes were estimated from low-frequency clonotypes matched to each donor's FACS-determined naive share, without sorting.

The material sequenced was blood. The chain uses TRBV24-1 and TRBJ1-1; a weak D assignment points to TRBD1 (5 bases agree). This TCR came from a woman between 40 and 50 years old in good health. CDR3 loop: CATRGGAWTEAFF. DNA sequence: TGTGCCACCCGAGGAGGGGCGTGGACTGAAGCTTTCTTT.